These 27 T cell receptor beta chains share one sample of origin, sequenced in a study of T cells in Graves' hyperthyroidism and ophthalmopathy. What was amplified from RNA transcripts were TCR beta CDR3 regions. HTBI primers were used for first-round RT-PCR of the TCR CDR3. TCRdb reanalysed the multiplex PCR reads using MiXCR and keeps one entry per CDR3 protein. The sample lists 540,000 or so distinct CDR3 sequences, about 45% seen once, with about 20% in the top ten. Sequencing was performed on peripheral blood or thyroid tissue (not recorded which). Receptor source: an adult woman with Graves' disease, either hyperthyroidism or ophthalmopathy (not recorded which).

In the case of this clonotype: The CDR3 does not end in the conserved phenylalanine or tryptophan, so this is likely a read error. The DNA is omitted, as the CDR3 cannot be located on it reliably, and the CDR3 follows TCRdb's listing. This rearrangement joins TRBV27 to TRBJ2-5; the table's D call, TRBD1, has no DNA check behind it. Germline V gene lookup returns CDR1 MNHEY and CDR2 SMNVEV (reference sequence). Ends included, the CDR3 has 9 residues. The CDR3 is CASSLQQGY.

The chain is built from TRBV7-6 and TRBJ1-1; 9 bases are a match to TRBD1. This CDR3 is built from 14 residues. Trimming at V came to 1 base and at J to 11 bases, leaving 8 bases not matched to a gene. Germline V lookup: CDR1 SGHVS, CDR2 FNYEAQ. The CDR3 spells CASSLEGQGGRAFF. In DNA form, the CDR3 reads TGTGCCAGCAGCTTAGAGGGACAGGGAGGTAGGGCTTTCTTT.

This clonotype was picked up many times. The gene calls are TRBV25-1 and TRBJ1-1; D perhaps matches TRBD1 (5 bases). The germline V gene encodes CDR1 MGHDK and CDR2 SYGVNS. CDR3 length equals 13 residues. V lost 7 bases and J 6 bases, leaving 15 bases between the germline ends. As DNA, the CDR3 is TGTGCCAGCACGCTTTCGGGGGTAGCTGAAGCTTTCTTT. Its protein is CASTLSGVAEAFF.

V and J are TRBV29-1 and TRBJ2-7; a weak D match, TRBD2 (6 bases). The germline V gene encodes CDR1 SQVTM and CDR2 ANQGSEA. The CDR3 runs to 14 residues. Trimming stripped 6 bases from V and 3 bases from J, with 18 bases between. CDR3 sequence (DNA): TGCAGCGTGATACTGGCGGGATATGACTACGAGCAGTACTTC. The encoded protein is CSVILAGYDYEQYF.

This clonotype occurred many times. The genes are TRBV3-1 and TRBJ2-7, with 9 bases aligning to TRBD1. This CDR3 spans 15 amino acids. Germline V CDR1 and CDR2: LGHDT, YNNKEL (reference sequence). V trimming: 4 bases; J trimming: 6 bases; junction bases outside the gene matches: 10. The chain's CDR3 is CASSPGDREVGEQYF. The CDR3 DNA follows: TGTGCCAGCAGCCCGGGGGACAGGGAAGTTGGCGAGCAGTACTTC.

This clonotype has at least ten counts. The CDR3 DNA is TGTGCCAGCAGCTCCCACGCCGTTAATCAGCCCCAGCATTTT. Encoded protein: CASSSHAVNQPQHF. The rearrangement links TRBV9 to TRBJ1-5; D gene uncertain. This CDR3 region has 14 residues. V was shortened by 4 bases and J by 4 bases, with 12 bases between the two germline ends. CDR1 is SGDLS and CDR2 is YYNGEE in the germline V gene.

There are many counts of this clonotype. This sequence joins TRBV19 and TRBJ2-2; TRBD1 agrees at 7 bases. The ends lost 3 bases at V and 4 bases at J; junction bases unmatched: 8. The CDR3 loop spans 16 amino acids. CDR1 and CDR2 (germline): LNHDA, SQIVND (reference sequence). The CDR3 sequence: CASSIPTGLGTGELFF. The DNA of the CDR3 is TGTGCCAGTAGTATCCCGACAGGGCTGGGCACCGGGGAGCTGTTTTTT.

This clonotype appeared a few times. This chain uses TRBV28 with TRBJ2-5; no definite D call. Germline CDR1 and CDR2: MDHEN and SYDVKM. The CDR3 is 13 residues long. The V end lost 6 bases, the J end lost 5 bases, and 13 bases lay between the germline ends. The CDR3 protein is CASSFRARETQYF. DNA for the CDR3: TGTGCCAGCAGCTTCCGAGCTCGGGAGACCCAGTACTTC. The full variable domain, with the rest looked up from reference TRBV28 and TRBJ2-5, is DVKVTQSSRYLVKRTGEKVFLECVQDMDHENMFWYRQDPGLGLRLIYFSYDVKMKEKGDIPEGYSVSREKKERFSLILESASTNQTSMYLCASSFRARETQYFGPGTRLLVL.

Comments on this clonotype: A read error is possible here, since a much larger clone lies one base away. The rearrangement joins TRBV2 to TRBJ1-1; D is ambiguous. The V gene lost 4 bases and the J gene lost 0 bases, with 12 bases spanning the gap. CDR1 is SNHLY and CDR2 is FYNNEI in the germline V gene. The CDR3 is made up of 15 amino acids. The CDR3 coding sequence is TGTGCCAGCAGTGGAAGGGCGGATATGAACACTGAAGCTTTCTTT. Translated, it gives CASSGRADMNTEAFF. The variable domain in full, completed from reference TRBV2 and TRBJ1-1, reads EPEVTQTPSHQVTQMGQEVILRCVPISNHLYFYWYRQILGQKVEFLVSFYNNEISEKSEIFDDQFSVERPDGSNFTLKIRSTKLEDSAMYFCASSGRADMNTEAFFGQGTRLTVV.

V and J are TRBV13 and TRBJ2-2, with 11 nucleotides matching TRBD2. Germline CDR1 reads PRHDT; CDR2 reads FYEKMQ (reference sequence). The ends lost 5 bases at V and 7 bases at J; junction bases unmatched: 9. There are 16 residues in the CDR3. Written as DNA, the CDR3 is TGTGCCAGCAGCCCCGGGGGACTAGCGGTTGGCGGGGAGCTGTTTTTT. Translated, it gives CASSPGGLAVGGELFF.

The genes are TRBV19 and TRBJ1-2; D remains ambiguous. The V gene lost 4 bases and the J gene lost 4 bases, with 13 bases spanning the gap. Germline V CDR1 and CDR2: LNHDA, SQIVND (reference sequence). There are 14 residues in the CDR3. CDR3: CASSTLIGSYGYTF. The CDR3 region has the DNA TGTGCCAGTAGTACTCTAATAGGCTCCTATGGCTACACCTTC.

The chain uses TRBV5-1 and TRBJ2-5; TRBD1 aligns across 7 bases. V dropped 3 bases and J dropped 5; count of bases not matched to a gene: 16. This CDR3 contains 17 residues. From germline, CDR1 is SGHRS and CDR2 YFSETQ. The CDR3 nucleotides are TGCGCCAGCAGCTCCCGCCCCAGGGGGAAGTCCGGGGAGACCCAGTACTTC. Amino acid sequence: CASSSRPRGKSGETQYF.

The rearrangement uses TRBV29-1 and TRBJ2-7; weak D call: TRBD1 (6 bases). The CDR3 is 15 residues long. Germline V gene data show CDR1 as SQVTM and CDR2 as ANQGSEA. The V and J ends lost 6 bases and 0 bases respectively, with 18 bases between them. The CDR3 DNA reads TGCAGCGTGACATTTGGGGGCCCCCCCTCCTACGAGCAGTACTTC. This sequence encodes CSVTFGGPPSYEQYF.

The CDR3 sequence is CATGTGKMNYGYTF. DNA for the CDR3: TGTGCCACCGGGACAGGGAAGATGAACTATGGCTACACCTTC. V is TRBV15 and J is TRBJ1-2, with 9 bases aligning to TRBD1. The CDR3 length is 14 residues. Germline values: CDR1 LNHNV, CDR2 YYDKDF (reference sequence). With 8 bases clipped from V and 2 bases from J, the junction kept 6 bases outside the gene matches.

This chain uses TRBV2 with TRBJ2-7; TRBD2 might be the D (6 bases). CDR1 and CDR2 (germline): SNHLY, FYNNEI. V was trimmed by 4 bases and J by 2 bases, leaving 24 bases between them. The CDR3 loop spans 18 amino acids. The CDR3 sequence: CASSARGKTRDPTYEQYF. CDR3 nucleotide sequence: TGTGCCAGCAGTGCTAGAGGAAAAACGCGGGACCCGACCTACGAGCAGTACTTC.

This clonotype was found many times. V and J are TRBV7-9 and TRBJ2-5; possibly TRBD2 for D (6 bases). The CDR3 totals 14 residues. CDR1 SEHNR and CDR2 FQNEAQ come from the germline V gene (reference sequence). Trimming stripped 5 bases from V and 5 bases from J, with 15 bases between. CDR3 in amino acids: CASSRMTSGETQYF. The CDR3 DNA follows: TGTGCCAGCAGCCGTATGACTAGTGGGGAGACCCAGTACTTC.

The rearrangement joins TRBV19 to TRBJ1-5; D remains unclear. CDR3 length equals 14 residues. V was clipped by 9 bases and J by 2 bases, with 14 bases between them. Germline lookup yields CDR1 LNHDA and CDR2 SQIVND (reference sequence). The CDR3 spells CASEREIRNQPQHF. CDR3 nucleotide sequence: TGTGCCAGCGAACGCGAGATCCGCAATCAGCCCCAGCATTTT.

The rearrangement links TRBV7-3 to TRBJ2-7; 9 bases are a match to TRBD1. The germline CDR1 and CDR2 sequences are SGHTA and FQGTGA. The CDR3 totals 14 residues. V was clipped by 11 bases and J by 7 bases; unmatched bases: 15. CDR3 loop: CAFVGGTGLEEQYF. In nucleotides, the CDR3 is TGTGCCTTCGTCGGGGGGACAGGGTTGGAAGAGCAGTACTTC.

In its sample, this clonotype was seen many times. The rearrangement links TRBV7-3 to TRBJ2-2; no clear D gene. This CDR3 is 14 amino acids long. Germline V gene data show CDR1 as SGHTA and CDR2 as FQGTGA. The V end was cut by 5 bases, the J end by 1 base, with 8 bases between. CDR3 DNA sequence: TGTGCCAGCAGCGTCCTATTGAACACCGGGGAGCTGTTTTTT. It specifies CASSVLLNTGELFF.

This chain connects TRBV6-1 to TRBJ1-2, with D uncertain. Between the trimmed V and J ends, which lost 4 bases and 6 bases, there was a span of 9 bases. Germline V gene sequence: CDR1 MNHNS, CDR2 SASEGT. This CDR3 has 12 residues. The DNA of the CDR3 is TGTGCCAGCAGTGCCCGGGTGGATGGCTACACCTTC. Protein sequence: CASSARVDGYTF.

V usage is TRBV7-9 and J usage is TRBJ1-6; perhaps TRBD1 as D (6 bases). V lost 6 bases to trimming and J lost 7 bases, with 28 bases between them. This CDR3 contains 19 residues. Germline CDR1 is SEHNR and CDR2 is FQNEAQ (reference sequence). The CDR3: CASRPTDGGAGEANSPLHF. DNA of the CDR3: TGTGCCAGCAGACCGACCGACGGCGGGGCAGGGGAAGCCAATTCACCCCTCCACTTT.

This clonotype was observed a single time. The chain joins TRBV19 to TRBJ1-3, with D perhaps TRBD1 (5 bases). The CDR3 covers 15 residues. V was trimmed by 8 bases and J by 4 bases, leaving 18 bases between them. Germline V gene sequence: CDR1 LNHDA, CDR2 SQIVND (reference sequence). The CDR3 DNA is TGTGCCAGTTCCTTCGGGGCACAGTCCGGAAACACCATATATTTT. Translated: CASSFGAQSGNTIYF.

This clonotype occurred many times. The chain employs TRBV2 and TRBJ2-6; D ambiguous. This CDR3 comprises 15 residues. Trimming left V 6 bases short and J 0 bases short, with 9 bases between. Germline V CDR1 and CDR2: SNHLY, FYNNEI. CDR3 amino acids: CASRSRSSGANVLTF. The CDR3 nucleotides read TGTGCCAGCAGGAGCCGGAGCTCTGGGGCCAACGTCCTGACTTTC.

There are many counts of this clonotype. The J gene is TRBJ2-7, the V gene TRBV15, with 7 bases that match TRBD1. CDR3 size: 16 residues. V dropped 5 bases and J dropped 7; count of bases not matched to a gene: 17. Looked up from germline, CDR1 is LNHNV and CDR2 is YYDKDF (reference sequence). The CDR3 spells CATSGIRGTAAREQYF. The CDR3 bases are TGTGCCACCAGCGGAATTAGAGGGACAGCAGCTCGTGAGCAGTACTTC.

This clonotype was recorded once. V gene TRBV5-4 combines with J gene TRBJ1-1; D is uncertain. Germline lookup yields CDR1 SGHNT and CDR2 YYREEE (reference sequence). The V and J ends lost 1 base and 2 bases respectively, with 6 bases between them. CDR3 size: 13 residues. CDR3 amino acids: CASSLYKNTEAFF. DNA for the CDR3: TGTGCCAGCAGCTTGTATAAAAACACTGAAGCTTTCTTT.

The rearrangement links TRBV29-1 to TRBJ1-2; 9 bases match TRBD1. V gave up 4 bases and J gave up 0 bases; unmatched junction bases: 6. The germline CDR1 and CDR2 sequences are SQVTM and ANQGSEA. This CDR3 is built from 15 residues. CDR3 in amino acids: CSVVGGQGPNYGYTF. The CDR3 bases are TGCAGCGTTGTTGGGGGACAGGGACCTAACTATGGCTACACCTTC.

Ten or more counts support this clonotype. The CDR3, as DNA: TGCAGTGCTAGTCAGGGCTACGAGCAGTACTTC. This translates into CSASQGYEQYF. The chain joins TRBV20-1 to TRBJ2-7, with D possibly being TRBD1 (5 bases). This CDR3 is built from 11 residues. Trimming stripped 3 bases from V and 3 bases from J, with 6 bases between. Per the germline V gene, CDR1 is DFQATT and CDR2 is SNEGSKA (reference sequence).